The source of this T cell receptor delta chain is a study of Vδ1+ human thymocytes. Study results and limitations: Unexpected Vdelta2 sequences could cause misinterpretation of bulk repertoire data. In the thymus, TRG and TRD repertoires looked highly polyclonal with Gaussian CDR3 lengths.

Sequences come from RNA converted to cDNA by reverse transcription. CDR3 amplicons came from multiplex PCR with pooled V-gene forward and constant-region reverse primers. TCRdb called clones anew from the multiplex PCR reads with CATT. Here the sample spans about 75,000 delta-chain clones, around 35% being singletons. Thymocytes were sorted as CD3+ TCRVdelta1+ TCRVdelta2- after alphabeta T cell depletion. Sorted Vdelta1+ thymocytes were roughly 96% to 99.6% pure. This clone was counted between two and nine times. Its antigen remains unidentified. The CDR3 covers 20 residues. Looked up from germline, CDR1 is TSWWSYY and CDR2 is QGS. Trimming removed 0 bases at V and 3 bases at J, with 26 bases between.

The chain is built from TRDV1 and TRDJ1; D may be TRDD3 (6 bases). Sequenced material: Vdelta1+ gamma-delta thymocytes from the thymus. Subset denoted: FACS-sorted CD3+ TCRalphabeta- TCRVdelta1+ TCRVdelta2- thymocytes. The sequence was collected from a boy younger than two who had congenital heart surgery. CDR3 residues: CALGELPRLLHGLGSDKLIF. The CDR3 DNA sequence: TGTGCTCTTGGGGAACTCCCCCGGCTACTCCACGGACTGGGTTCCGATAAACTCATCTTT.